This TCR beta chain was sequenced in a study of blood T cell repertoires in COVID-19. The participants were between about 18 and 90 years old and came from 24 US areas. Measured with immunoSEQ multiplex PCR; TCRdb has only the in-frame clones, and not every one. The data contain roughly 230,000 clones, approximately 84% of them singletons. CDR3 size: 16 residues. Germline values: CDR1 LGHNT, CDR2 FRNRAP. With 6 bases removed from V and 7 bases from J, the gap between germline ends came to 22 bases. The chain carries TRBV12-5 and TRBJ2-1, with TRBD2 as a possible D gene (7 bases). The sequencing input was PBMCs or T cells enriched from blood (not recorded which). The receptor's source is a man aged 50 to 59 who had recovered from COVID-19. The CDR3 DNA follows: TGTGCTAGTGGCTTAGTCGATGGGGGGGCTGGGAATGAGCAGTTCTTC. Protein product: CASGLVDGGAGNEQFF.